This T cell receptor (beta chain) was captured in a study of radiation and T cells in renal cell carcinoma. Study in general: Nephrectomy followed 15 Gy stereotactic body radiation by 4 weeks. The study's findings and limits: In blood, top tumor clones expanded by 2 weeks, shrinking by 4.

The CDR3 runs 16 residues. V was shortened by 1 base and J by 4 bases, with 17 bases between the two germline ends. Germline V CDR1 and CDR2: SGHTS, YDEGEE. Worth noting for this clone: Its antigen is still unknown.

The method was immunoSEQ multiplex PCR; TCRdb's version includes in-frame clones alone and lacks a portion of them. This sample has roughly 130,000 clones, with about 81% found just once. The sample's time point: blood 2 weeks post-SBRT. Described treatment: 15 Gy SBRT to primary tumor, nephrectomy 4 weeks later. This renal cell carcinoma was of the clear cell type. The chain uses TRBV5-8 and TRBJ1-2, with D uncertain. The clonotype comes from a woman in her fifties or sixties with renal cell carcinoma. The sequencing used blood, collected from a patient whose treatment included radiotherapy and nephrectomy. CDR3 in DNA: TGTGCCAGCAGCTTGCCGGAACAGCGCGGTCCCTATGGCTACACCTTC. Amino acid sequence: CASSLPEQRGPYGYTF.